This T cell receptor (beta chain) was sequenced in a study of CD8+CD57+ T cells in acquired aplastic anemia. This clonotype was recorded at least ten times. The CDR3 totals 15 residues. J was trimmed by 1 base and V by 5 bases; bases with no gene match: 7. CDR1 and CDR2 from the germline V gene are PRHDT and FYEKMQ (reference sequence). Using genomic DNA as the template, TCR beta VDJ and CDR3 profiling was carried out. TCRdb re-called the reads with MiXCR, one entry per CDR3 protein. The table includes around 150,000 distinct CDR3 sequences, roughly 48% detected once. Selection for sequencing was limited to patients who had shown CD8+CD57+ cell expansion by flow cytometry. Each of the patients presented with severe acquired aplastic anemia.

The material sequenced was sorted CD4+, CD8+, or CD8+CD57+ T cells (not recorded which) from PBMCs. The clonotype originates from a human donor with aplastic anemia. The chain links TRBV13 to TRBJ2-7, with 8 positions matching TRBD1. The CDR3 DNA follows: TGTGCCAGCAGCACACCGGGACAGGAATCCTACGAGCAGTACTTC. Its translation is CASSTPGQESYEQYF.